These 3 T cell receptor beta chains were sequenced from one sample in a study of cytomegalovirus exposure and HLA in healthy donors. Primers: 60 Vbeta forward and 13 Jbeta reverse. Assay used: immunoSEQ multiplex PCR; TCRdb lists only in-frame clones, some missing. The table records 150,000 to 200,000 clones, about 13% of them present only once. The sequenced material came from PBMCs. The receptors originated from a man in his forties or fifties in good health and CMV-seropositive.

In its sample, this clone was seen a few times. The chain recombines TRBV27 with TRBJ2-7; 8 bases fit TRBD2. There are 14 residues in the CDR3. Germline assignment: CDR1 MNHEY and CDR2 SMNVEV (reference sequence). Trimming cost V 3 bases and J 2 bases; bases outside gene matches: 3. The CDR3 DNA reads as TGTGCCAGCAGTTTCACGGGGGGGCCCTACGAGCAGTACTTC. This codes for CASSFTGGPYEQYF.

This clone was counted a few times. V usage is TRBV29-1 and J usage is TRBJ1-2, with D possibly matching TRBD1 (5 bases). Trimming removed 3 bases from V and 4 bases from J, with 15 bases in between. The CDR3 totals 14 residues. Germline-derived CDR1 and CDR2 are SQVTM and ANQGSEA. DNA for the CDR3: TGCAGCGTTGACCCCGGGGGACTAGTCTATGGCTACACCTTC. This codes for CSVDPGGLVYGYTF.

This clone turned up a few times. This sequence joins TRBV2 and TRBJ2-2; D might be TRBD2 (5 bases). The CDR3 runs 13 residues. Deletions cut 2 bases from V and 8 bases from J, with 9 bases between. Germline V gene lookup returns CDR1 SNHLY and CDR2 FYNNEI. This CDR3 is CASSESSGGELFF. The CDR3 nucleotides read TGTGCCAGCAGTGAATCCAGCGGTGGGGAGCTGTTTTTT.